This entry features one TCR beta chain sequence. Its antigen remains unidentified. The source of the sample is a study of cytomegalovirus exposure and HLA in healthy donors. Study-wide background: Among 398 genotyped donors, approximately 80% fell in the Caucasian-associated ancestry cluster.

60 Vbeta and 13 Jbeta primers were used in PCR. Some clones are missing from TCRdb's copy, which holds only in-frame ones; the method was immunoSEQ multiplex PCR. The repertoire includes tens of thousands of clones, around 78% of them detected once, and about 0.5% sits in the top ten. The CDR3 runs to 13 residues. Germline CDR1 SGHRS, CDR2 YFSETQ. Trimming removed 4 bases from V and 5 bases from J, with 9 bases in between. Findings and caveats of the study: Analysis performed later found over 15,000 TCR beta sequences associated with HLA alleles at 0.05 false discovery rate. Earlier findings revealed that most TCR beta V segments proved productive either about 87% or about 30% of the time. TCR beta chain V- and J-gene trimming was linked, in a later analysis, to a missense variant in DCLRE1C.

This clonotype originated in a man aged 25 to 40 in good health and CMV-seronegative. The source material was PBMCs. The chain joins TRBV5-1 to TRBJ2-2; a possible D gene is TRBD2 (6 bases). CDR3 sequence reads: CASSTGGTGELFF. The DNA for the CDR3 is TGCGCCAGCAGCACTGGGGGGACCGGGGAGCTGTTTTTT.